Following are 32 T cell receptor beta chains from one sample sequenced in a study of T cells in Graves' hyperthyroidism and ophthalmopathy. Amplification of TCR beta CDR3 regions used RNA as the template. HTBI primers were used for first-round RT-PCR of the TCR CDR3. Each CDR3 protein gets one entry after TCRdb re-called the multiplex PCR reads with MiXCR. This table holds 600,000 or so distinct CDR3 sequences, about 16% found once. Sequences were obtained from blood. All receptors come from a woman between 25 and 40 years old with Graves' hyperthyroidism.

This chain connects TRBV6-1 to TRBJ2-5, with 9 bases matching TRBD1. V lost 8 bases, J lost 0 bases, and 4 bases stayed unmatched. CDR1 and CDR2 from the germline V gene are MNHNS and SASEGT. This CDR3 region has 14 residues. The CDR3 loop reads CASRDRANQETQYF. In DNA, the CDR3 is TGTGCCAGCCGGGACAGGGCCAACCAAGAGACCCAGTACTTC.

This clonotype was recorded many times. The rearrangement uses TRBV27 and TRBJ2-3; tentative D call: TRBD2 (5 bases). Trimming removed 4 bases at V and 1 base at J, with 9 bases between. The CDR3 sequence is 14 residues long. Germline loops: CDR1 MNHEY, CDR2 SMNVEV (reference sequence). The CDR3 protein is CASSWGSGTDTQYF. The DNA of the CDR3 is TGTGCCAGCAGTTGGGGTAGCGGCACAGATACGCAGTATTTT.

This clonotype was detected a few times. The chain has TRBV5-1 and TRBJ2-7, with D perhaps matching TRBD2 (7 bases). Germline values: CDR1 SGHRS, CDR2 YFSETQ. Trimming took 2 bases from V and 3 from J, leaving 12 bases between them. The CDR3 runs 14 residues. The CDR3 spells CASSFRGGLYEQYF. The DNA for the CDR3 is TGCGCCAGCAGCTTCAGGGGAGGGCTCTACGAGCAGTACTTC.

This clonotype has ten or more counts. This rearrangement joins TRBV5-8 to TRBJ2-1; D may be TRBD1 (5 bases). This CDR3 spans 14 amino acids. The germline V and J ends were trimmed by 4 bases and 1 base, with 9 bases remaining between them. The germline V gene has CDR1 SGHTS and CDR2 YDEGEE. CDR3 protein: CASSPRQSYNEQFF. CDR3 sequence (DNA): TGTGCCAGCAGCCCGAGACAGTCCTACAATGAGCAGTTCTTC.

This clonotype was observed many times. V gene TRBV20-1 combines with J gene TRBJ1-5; tentative D call: TRBD1 (6 bases). The germline V gene encodes CDR1 DFQATT and CDR2 SNEGSKA (reference sequence). The CDR3 is 14 amino acids. V was trimmed by 3 bases and J by 2 bases, leaving 11 bases between them. This CDR3 reads CSASHRARNQPQHF. The CDR3 DNA is TGCAGTGCTAGTCACAGGGCCCGCAATCAGCCCCAGCATTTT.

The table lists this clonotype with many counts. This chain uses TRBV5-8 with TRBJ2-7, with 9 nucleotides matching TRBD1. The CDR3 spans 15 residues. V lost 5 bases and J lost 2; bases outside the gene matches: 8. Germline CDR1 is SGHTS and CDR2 is YDEGEE. The DNA of the CDR3 is TGTGCCAGCAGAACGGGACAGGGAATCGCCTACGAGCAGTACTTC. Translated: CASRTGQGIAYEQYF.

The table lists this clonotype with many counts. J is TRBJ2-1 and V is TRBV6-1; 7 positions match TRBD2. J was trimmed by 8 bases and V by 6 bases; bases with no gene match: 13. CDR1 is MNHNS and CDR2 is SASEGT in the germline V gene. The CDR3 is made up of 15 amino acids. For the CDR3, the DNA is TGTGCCAGCAGCCCCTTAGGCGGGAGTGTGGATGAGCAGTTCTTC. As protein: CASSPLGGSVDEQFF.

Many counts were recorded for this clonotype. The J gene is TRBJ2-1, the V gene TRBV7-8; D uncertain. The CDR3 is 16 residues long. Germline V lookup: CDR1 SGHVS, CDR2 FQNEAQ. V lost 5 bases and J 7 bases, leaving 21 bases between the germline ends. CDR3 in amino acids: CASSLLWANEKNEQFF. Written as DNA, the CDR3 is TGTGCCAGCAGCCTCCTGTGGGCTAACGAAAAAAATGAGCAGTTCTTC. Full variable domain (missing parts from reference TRBV7-8 and TRBJ2-1): GAGVSQSPRYKVAKRGQDVALRCDPISGHVSLFWYQQALGQGPEFLTYFQNEAQLDKSGLPSDRFFAERPEGSVSTLKIQRTQQEDSAVYLCASSLLWANEKNEQFFGPGTRLTVL.

This clonotype was observed many times. CDR3 amino acids: CSASHRRGEQFF. The CDR3 DNA follows: TGCAGCGCCTCCCATAGGCGCGGTGAGCAGTTCTTC. This chain links TRBV29-1 with TRBJ2-1; the D is unclear. Trimming shortened V by 7 bases and J by 9 bases, and 16 bases separated the two germline ends. This CDR3 region has 12 residues. From germline, CDR1 is SQVTM and CDR2 ANQGSEA.

This clonotype was observed a single time. With a much larger clone just one base away, this may be a read error. It is likely a read error, because the conserved phenylalanine at the end of the CDR3 is missing. The rearrangement uses TRBV20-1 and TRBJ1-6; 10 bases align to TRBD1. Germline trimming cut 6 bases from V and 8 bases from J; bases unmatched to any gene: 13. CDR1 and CDR2 (germline): DFQATT, SNEGSKA (reference sequence). This CDR3 has 16 residues. CDR3 loop: CSAVPGQGSSHSPLHL. Written as DNA, the CDR3 is TGCAGTGCGGTCCCGGGACAGGGGTCTTCTCATTCACCCCTCCACCTT.

V gene TRBV4-1 combines with J gene TRBJ2-1, with TRBD2 matching over 16 bases. Germline V gene data show CDR1 as MGHRA and CDR2 as YSYEKL. This CDR3 comprises 19 residues. V lost 3 bases to trimming and J lost 3 bases; unmatched junction nucleotides: 8. This CDR3 reads CASSHLGLAGGLIYNEQFF. CDR3 DNA sequence: TGCGCCAGCAGCCACCTGGGACTAGCGGGAGGGCTAATCTACAATGAGCAGTTCTTC.

In this sample, this clonotype turned up many times. The gene calls are TRBV6-2 or TRBV6-3 and TRBJ2-7; D might be TRBD2 (5 bases). Trimming cost V 2 bases and J 0 bases, with 17 bases left between them. The CDR3 loop spans 17 amino acids. Per the germline V gene, CDR1 is MNHEY and CDR2 is SVGEGT. CDR3 sequence: CASSYHHTAGASYEQYF. The CDR3 nucleotides are TGTGCCAGCAGTTACCACCATACGGCGGGCGCCTCCTACGAGCAGTACTTC.

Only a few counts were recorded for this clonotype. This chain connects TRBV11-3 to TRBJ2-4; the match to TRBD1 covers 7 bases. CDR1 and CDR2 from the germline V gene are SGHNT and YENEEA. Trimming cost V 3 bases and J 4 bases; bases outside gene matches: 3. This CDR3 region has 14 residues. In DNA, the CDR3 is TGTGCCAGCAGCTTCGGGACAGTAAAAAACATTCAGTACTTC. Translation gives CASSFGTVKNIQYF.

A word on this clonotype: This may come from a read error, since a much larger clone is one base off. The chain uses TRBV12-3 or TRBV12-4 and TRBJ1-4; 10 positions match TRBD1. Germline trimming cut 6 bases from V and 7 bases from J; bases unmatched to any gene: 5. The CDR3 contains 14 residues. Here the CDR3 reads CASRGQGTGEKLFF. In DNA, the CDR3 is TGTGCCAGCAGGGGACAGGGGACCGGTGAAAAACTGTTTTTT.

This chain joins TRBV6-1 and TRBJ1-2; 7 positions match TRBD1. The germline V gene has CDR1 MNHNS and CDR2 SASEGT. The V segment lost 5 bases and the J segment 2 bases; nucleotides outside the gene matches: 11. The CDR3 extends over 16 amino acids. CDR3 coding DNA: TGTGCCAGCAGTAGGCCGGGACAGCGAAAAAACTATGGCTACACCTTC. It yields the protein CASSRPGQRKNYGYTF.

This clonotype was seen repeatedly, ten times or more. This chain connects TRBV7-2 to TRBJ2-7; 10 nucleotides align to TRBD1. Trimming removed 6 bases from V and 5 bases from J; junction bases left unmatched: 4. CDR3 size: 13 residues. The germline gives CDR1 SGHTA, CDR2 FQGNSA. CDR3 residues: CASRAGQGHEQYF. Here the CDR3 DNA reads TGTGCCAGCAGAGCGGGACAGGGGCACGAGCAGTACTTC.

Ten or more counts support this clonotype. The chain carries TRBV30 and TRBJ2-1; the D is unclear. The germline CDR1 and CDR2 sequences are GTSNPN and SVGIG (reference sequence). This CDR3 contains 15 residues. V gave up 2 bases and J gave up 0 bases, with 11 bases separating them. DNA of the CDR3: TGTGCCTGGAGTTTAGGGTTCGGCTCCTACAATGAGCAGTTCTTC. This translates into CAWSLGFGSYNEQFF. Together with reference TRBV30 and TRBJ2-1, the CDR3 gives the full variable domain: SQTIHQWPATLVQPVGSPLSLECTVEGTSNPNLYWYRQAAGRGLQLLFYSVGIGQISSEVPQNLSASRPQDRQFILSSKKLLLSDSGFYLCAWSLGFGSYNEQFFGPGTRLTVL.

The sample holds many counts of this clonotype. CDR3 coding DNA: TGTGCCTGGAGTACCACAGATACGCAGTATTTT. Its protein product is CAWSTTDTQYF. This chain joins TRBV30 and TRBJ2-3; D gene uncertain. In germline, CDR1 is GTSNPN, CDR2 SVGIG (reference sequence). The CDR3 runs to 11 residues. Trimming stripped 2 bases from V and 2 bases from J, with 2 bases between.

This clonotype was recorded many times. The chain is built from TRBV10-3 and TRBJ1-1, with unresolved D. The CDR3 contains 15 residues. CDR1 and CDR2 (germline): ENHRY, SYGVKD. Trimming stripped 0 bases from V and 1 base from J, with 9 bases between. The CDR3 nucleotides are TGTGCCATCAGTGAGTCTGGGCGGGCGAACACTGAAGCTTTCTTT. It yields the protein CAISESGRANTEAFF.

The chain links TRBV6-1 to TRBJ2-6; D gene ambiguous. V shed 0 bases and J shed 4 bases, with 4 bases lying between them. Germline assignment: CDR1 MNHNS and CDR2 SASEGT. This CDR3 has 14 residues. As DNA, the CDR3 is TGTGCCAGCAGTGAAGCGTCGGGGGCCAACGTCCTGACTTTC. Its protein product is CASSEASGANVLTF.

This clonotype came up many times. V gene TRBV29-1 combines with J gene TRBJ2-7; 8 bases match TRBD2. The germline V gene encodes CDR1 SQVTM and CDR2 ANQGSEA. The CDR3 length is 14 residues. V shed 7 bases, J shed 3 bases, and the junction held 11 bases outside the gene matches. CDR3 nucleotides: TGCAGCGCTCGCGGACCAGCGGGGGTCTACGAGCAGTACTTC. This sequence encodes CSARGPAGVYEQYF.

This clonotype was counted at least ten times. The chain carries TRBV27 and TRBJ2-3; D not certain. Trimming removed 4 bases from V and 1 base from J, with 6 bases in between. Per germline, CDR1 MNHEY and CDR2 SMNVEV (reference sequence). The CDR3 covers 13 residues. The CDR3 sequence is CASSWVGTDTQYF. The CDR3 DNA reads TGTGCCAGCAGTTGGGTGGGCACAGATACGCAGTATTTT.

The table lists this clonotype with many counts. The gene calls are TRBV27 and TRBJ2-2, with TRBD1 identical over 8 bases. The ends lost 4 bases at V and 6 bases at J; junction bases unmatched: 7. Germline assignment: CDR1 MNHEY and CDR2 SMNVEV (reference sequence). The CDR3 covers 15 residues. The DNA of the CDR3 is TGTGCCAGCAGTTACGGGACAGGTGCAGCCGGGGAGCTGTTTTTT. Translating it yields CASSYGTGAAGELFF.

This chain joins TRBV28 and TRBJ1-5; D is unresolved. The germline CDR1 and CDR2 sequences are MDHEN and SYDVKM. The CDR3 spans 17 residues. V lost 7 bases to trimming and J lost 7 bases, with 26 bases between them. The DNA of the CDR3 is TGTGCCAGCACCCCTTTTATGCGGGCTCTGGGCGCGCAGCCCCAGCATTTT. It is translated as CASTPFMRALGAQPQHF.

The CDR3 here is CASSFRSERVGQPQHF. CDR3 DNA: TGTGCCAGCAGCTTTAGATCGGAGAGGGTGGGACAGCCCCAGCATTTT. The rearrangement links TRBV7-2 to TRBJ1-5; D remains unclear. Germline loops: CDR1 SGHTA, CDR2 FQGNSA. V was pared by 3 bases and J by 7 bases, with 19 bases between. The CDR3 is 16 amino acids.

The V and J genes are TRBV9 and TRBJ2-1, with TRBD2 matching 13 bases. The CDR3 contains 16 residues. Germline CDR1 is SGDLS and CDR2 is YYNGEE. J lost 5 bases, V lost 3 bases, and 5 bases had no gene match. The CDR3 nucleotides read TGTGCCAGCAGCGAGGGACTAGCGGGACTCCACAATGAGCAGTTCTTC. Amino acids: CASSEGLAGLHNEQFF.

This clonotype was counted ten times or more. This chain connects TRBV28 to TRBJ2-1; the match to TRBD2 covers 10 bases. This CDR3 has 15 residues. Trimming at V came to 6 bases and at J to 3 bases, leaving 5 bases not matched to a gene. The germline V gene encodes CDR1 MDHEN and CDR2 SYDVKM. The CDR3 here is CASRQGLAYYNEQFF. Written as DNA, the CDR3 is TGTGCCAGCAGACAGGGACTAGCGTACTACAATGAGCAGTTCTTC.

This clonotype was found a few times. The chain recombines TRBV9 with TRBJ2-2; TRBD2 might be the D (6 bases). Trimming pared 0 bases from V and 6 bases from J, leaving 15 bases between. Germline loops: CDR1 SGDLS, CDR2 YYNGEE. The CDR3 runs 16 residues. The DNA for the CDR3 is TGTGCCAGCAGCGTAGAGGTCAGGCGGGGTGCCGGGGAGCTGTTTTTT. Protein sequence: CASSVEVRRGAGELFF. Supplemented by reference TRBV9 and TRBJ2-2, the full variable domain reads DSGVTQTPKHLITATGQRVTLRCSPRSGDLSVYWYQQSLDQGLQFLIQYYNGEERAKGNILERFSAQQFPDLHSELNLSSLELGDSALYFCASSVEVRRGAGELFFGEGSRLTVL.

To note about this clonotype: Given a much more abundant clone one base away, this may be a read error. Likely a read error: the CDR3 ends without its conserved phenylalanine or tryptophan. V usage is TRBV6-2 or TRBV6-3 and J usage is TRBJ1-1; 10 bases are a match to TRBD1. Germline V CDR1 and CDR2: MNHEY, SVGEGT. V trimming: 7 bases; J trimming: 3 bases; junction bases outside the gene matches: 5. The CDR3 contains 14 residues. The chain's CDR3 is CASTVGQGDTEAFS. The CDR3, as DNA: TGTGCCAGCACGGTCGGACAGGGGGACACTGAAGCTTTCTCT.

This clonotype was recorded a few times. V gene TRBV5-4 combines with J gene TRBJ2-5, with D tentatively TRBD2 (6 bases). Trimming removed 4 bases at V and 4 bases at J, with 14 bases between. The CDR3 has 14 residues. Germline CDR1 reads SGHNT; CDR2 reads YYREEE (reference sequence). CDR3 amino acids: CASSLRGVGETQYF. The CDR3 region has the DNA TGTGCCAGCAGCCTGCGGGGTGTGGGAGAGACCCAGTACTTC.

The rearrangement uses TRBV6-2 or TRBV6-3 and TRBJ1-5, with D perhaps matching TRBD1 (6 bases). CDR3 size: 15 residues. Germline CDR1 reads MNHEY; CDR2 reads SVGEGT. V was shortened by 6 bases and J by 6 bases, with 18 bases between the two germline ends. For the CDR3, the DNA is TGTGCCAGCAGGCCGGGACACTTTAGGTTTCAGCCCCAGCATTTT. This encodes CASRPGHFRFQPQHF.

This clonotype was seen repeatedly, ten times or more. The CDR3 here is CSVRAGLPTEAFF. The CDR3 DNA sequence: TGCAGCGTTCGAGCGGGGCTCCCGACTGAAGCTTTCTTT. The V call is TRBV29-1, the J call TRBJ1-1; a possible D gene is TRBD1 (5 bases). Trimming pared 5 bases from V and 5 bases from J, leaving 15 bases between. Germline lookup yields CDR1 SQVTM and CDR2 ANQGSEA. The CDR3 contains 13 residues. Using reference TRBV29-1 and TRBJ1-1 for the parts outside the CDR3, the full variable domain is SAVISQKPSRDICQRGTSLTIQCQVDSQVTMMFWYRQQPGQSLTLIATANQGSEATYESGFVIDKFPISRPNLTFSTLTVSNMSPEDSSIYLCSVRAGLPTEAFFGQGTRLTVV.